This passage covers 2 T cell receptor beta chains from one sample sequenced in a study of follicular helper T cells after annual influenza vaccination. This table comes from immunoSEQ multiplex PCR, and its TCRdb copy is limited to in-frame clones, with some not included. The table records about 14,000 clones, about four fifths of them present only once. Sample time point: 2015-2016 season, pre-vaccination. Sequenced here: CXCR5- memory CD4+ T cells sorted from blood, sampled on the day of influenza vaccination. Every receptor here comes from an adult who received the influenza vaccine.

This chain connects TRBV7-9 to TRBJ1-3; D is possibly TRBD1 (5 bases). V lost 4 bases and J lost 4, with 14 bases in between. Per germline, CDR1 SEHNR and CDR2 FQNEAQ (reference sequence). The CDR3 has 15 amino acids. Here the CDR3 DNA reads TGTGCCAGCAGCTGGGACGGACGGGTCGGAAACACCATATATTTT. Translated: CASSWDGRVGNTIYF.

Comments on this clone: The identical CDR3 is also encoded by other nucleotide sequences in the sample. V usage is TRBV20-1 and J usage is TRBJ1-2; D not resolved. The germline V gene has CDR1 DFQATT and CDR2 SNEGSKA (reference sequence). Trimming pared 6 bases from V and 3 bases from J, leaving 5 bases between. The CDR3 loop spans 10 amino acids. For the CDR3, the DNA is TGCAGTGCCGCTGACTATGGCTACACCTTC. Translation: CSAADYGYTF.